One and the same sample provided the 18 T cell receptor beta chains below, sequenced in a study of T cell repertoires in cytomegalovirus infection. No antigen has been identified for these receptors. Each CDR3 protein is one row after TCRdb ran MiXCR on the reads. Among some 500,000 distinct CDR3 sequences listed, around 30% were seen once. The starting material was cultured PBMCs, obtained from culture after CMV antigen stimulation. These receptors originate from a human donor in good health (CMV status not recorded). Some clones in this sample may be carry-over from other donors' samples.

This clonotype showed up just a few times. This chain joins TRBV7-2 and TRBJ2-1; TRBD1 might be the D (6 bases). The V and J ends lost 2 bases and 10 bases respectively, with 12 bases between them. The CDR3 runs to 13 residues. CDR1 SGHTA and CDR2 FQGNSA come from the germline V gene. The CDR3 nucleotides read TGTGCCAGCAGCTTATCTTTCGGGACAGAGCAGTTCTTC. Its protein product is CASSLSFGTEQFF.

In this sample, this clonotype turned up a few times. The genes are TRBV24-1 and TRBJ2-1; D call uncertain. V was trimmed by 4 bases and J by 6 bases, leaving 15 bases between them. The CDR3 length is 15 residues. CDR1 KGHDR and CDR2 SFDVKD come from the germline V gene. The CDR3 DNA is TGTGCCACCAGTGACCGAATCGACGGAAGCAATGAGCAGTTCTTC. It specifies CATSDRIDGSNEQFF.

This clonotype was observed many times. The CDR3, as DNA: TGTGCCAGCAGCATTCCAGGGTTAGAGATGGCCAAAAACATTCAGTACTTC. Translation gives CASSIPGLEMAKNIQYF. This chain connects TRBV7-2 to TRBJ2-4; D possibly corresponds to TRBD1 (5 bases). Germline V gene lookup returns CDR1 SGHTA and CDR2 FQGNSA. The V and J ends lost 5 bases and 1 base respectively, with 18 bases between them. This CDR3 contains 17 residues.

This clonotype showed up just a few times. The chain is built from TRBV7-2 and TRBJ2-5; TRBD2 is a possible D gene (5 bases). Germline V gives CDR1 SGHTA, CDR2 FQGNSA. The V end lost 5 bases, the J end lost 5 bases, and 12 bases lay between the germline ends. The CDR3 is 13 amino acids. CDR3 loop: CASSELAPETQYF. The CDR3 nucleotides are TGTGCCAGCAGCGAGCTAGCCCCGGAGACCCAGTACTTC.

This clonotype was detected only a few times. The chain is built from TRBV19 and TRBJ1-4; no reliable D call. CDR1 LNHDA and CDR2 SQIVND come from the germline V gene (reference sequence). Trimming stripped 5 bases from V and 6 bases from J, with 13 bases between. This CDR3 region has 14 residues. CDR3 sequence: CASSWRLTDEKLFF. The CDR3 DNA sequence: TGTGCCAGTAGTTGGCGGCTTACGGATGAAAAACTGTTTTTT.

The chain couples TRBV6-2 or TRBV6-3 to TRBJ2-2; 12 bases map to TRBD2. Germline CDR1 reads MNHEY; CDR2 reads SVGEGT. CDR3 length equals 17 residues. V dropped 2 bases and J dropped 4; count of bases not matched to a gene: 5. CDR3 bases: TGTGCCAGCAGTTACCTAGCGGGAGGGTCTCTCACCGGGGAGCTGTTTTTT. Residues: CASSYLAGGSLTGELFF.

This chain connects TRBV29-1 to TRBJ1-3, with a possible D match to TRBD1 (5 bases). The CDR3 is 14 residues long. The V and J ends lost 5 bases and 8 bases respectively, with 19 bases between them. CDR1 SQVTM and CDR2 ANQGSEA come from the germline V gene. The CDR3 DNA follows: TGCAGCGTTACCGGGACCCTGTCCGGGGACACCATATATTTT. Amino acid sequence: CSVTGTLSGDTIYF.

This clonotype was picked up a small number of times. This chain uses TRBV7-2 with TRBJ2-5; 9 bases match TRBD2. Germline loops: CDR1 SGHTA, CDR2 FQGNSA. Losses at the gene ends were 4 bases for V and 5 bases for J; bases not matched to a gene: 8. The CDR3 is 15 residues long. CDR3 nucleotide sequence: TGTGCCAGCAGCTGGTTAGCGGGAGTCGGGGAGACCCAGTACTTC. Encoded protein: CASSWLAGVGETQYF.

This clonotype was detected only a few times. The DNA of the CDR3 is TGTGCCAGCAGTTTCTTCGTCGGGACTGGAAACACCATATATTTT. This sequence encodes CASSFFVGTGNTIYF. The genes are TRBV28 and TRBJ1-3; no clear D gene. V gave up 3 bases and J gave up 2 bases, with 11 bases separating them. Germline V gene data show CDR1 as MDHEN and CDR2 as SYDVKM. The CDR3 loop spans 15 amino acids. The full variable domain, its missing parts supplied by reference TRBV28 and TRBJ1-3, is DVKVTQSSRYLVKRTGEKVFLECVQDMDHENMFWYRQDPGLGLRLIYFSYDVKMKEKGDIPEGYSVSREKKERFSLILESASTNQTSMYLCASSFFVGTGNTIYFGEGSWLTVV.

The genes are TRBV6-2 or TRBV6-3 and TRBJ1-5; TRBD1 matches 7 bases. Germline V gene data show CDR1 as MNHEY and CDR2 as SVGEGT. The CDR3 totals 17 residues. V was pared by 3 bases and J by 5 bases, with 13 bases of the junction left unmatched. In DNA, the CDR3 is TGTGCCAGCAGTTATATGCGGGCAGGGGGATCGTATCAGCCCCAGCATTTT. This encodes CASSYMRAGGSYQPQHF.

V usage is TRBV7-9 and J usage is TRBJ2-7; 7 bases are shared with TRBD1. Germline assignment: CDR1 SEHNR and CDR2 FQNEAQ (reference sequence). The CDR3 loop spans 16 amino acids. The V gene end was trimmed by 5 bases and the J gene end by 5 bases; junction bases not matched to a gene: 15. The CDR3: CASSQYSAGGINEQYV. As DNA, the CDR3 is TGTGCCAGCAGCCAATATTCGGCAGGGGGTATCAACGAGCAGTACGTC.

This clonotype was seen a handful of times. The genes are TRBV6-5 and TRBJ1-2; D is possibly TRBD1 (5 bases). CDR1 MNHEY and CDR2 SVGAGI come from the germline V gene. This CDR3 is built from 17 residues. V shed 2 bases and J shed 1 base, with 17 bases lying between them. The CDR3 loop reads CASSYGQGRTFNYGYTF. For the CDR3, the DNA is TGTGCCAGCAGTTACGGACAAGGCCGGACTTTTAACTATGGCTACACCTTC.

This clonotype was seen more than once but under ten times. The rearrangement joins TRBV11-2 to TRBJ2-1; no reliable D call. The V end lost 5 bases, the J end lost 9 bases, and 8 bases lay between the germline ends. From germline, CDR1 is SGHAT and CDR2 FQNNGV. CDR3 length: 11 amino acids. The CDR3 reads CASSAVVEQFF. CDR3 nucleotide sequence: TGTGCCAGCAGCGCCGTAGTTGAGCAGTTCTTC.

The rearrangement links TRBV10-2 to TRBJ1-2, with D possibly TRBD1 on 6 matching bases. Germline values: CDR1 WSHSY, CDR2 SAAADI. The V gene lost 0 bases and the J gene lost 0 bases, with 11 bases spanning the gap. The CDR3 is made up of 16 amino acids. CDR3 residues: CASSESGAPANYGYTF. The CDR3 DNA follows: TGCGCCAGCAGTGAGTCGGGGGCGCCCGCTAACTATGGCTACACCTTC.

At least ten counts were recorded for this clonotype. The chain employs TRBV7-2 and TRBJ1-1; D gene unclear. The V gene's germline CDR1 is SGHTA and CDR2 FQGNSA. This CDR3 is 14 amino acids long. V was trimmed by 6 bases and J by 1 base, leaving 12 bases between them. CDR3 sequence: CASRPDGPNTEAFF. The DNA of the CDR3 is TGTGCCAGCAGACCGGACGGTCCGAACACTGAAGCTTTCTTT.

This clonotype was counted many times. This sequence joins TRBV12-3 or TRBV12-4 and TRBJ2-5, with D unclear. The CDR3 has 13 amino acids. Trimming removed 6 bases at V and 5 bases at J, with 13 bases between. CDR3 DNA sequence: TGTGCCAGCAGCCCCCAACTGGGGGAGACCCAGTACTTC. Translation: CASSPQLGETQYF.

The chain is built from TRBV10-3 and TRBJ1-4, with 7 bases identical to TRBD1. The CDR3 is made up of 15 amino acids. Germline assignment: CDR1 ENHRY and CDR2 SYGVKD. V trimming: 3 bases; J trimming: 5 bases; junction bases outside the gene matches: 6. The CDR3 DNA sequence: TGTGCCATCAGTGATGCTGTGGGACAGAATGAAAAACTGTTTTTT. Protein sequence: CAISDAVGQNEKLFF.

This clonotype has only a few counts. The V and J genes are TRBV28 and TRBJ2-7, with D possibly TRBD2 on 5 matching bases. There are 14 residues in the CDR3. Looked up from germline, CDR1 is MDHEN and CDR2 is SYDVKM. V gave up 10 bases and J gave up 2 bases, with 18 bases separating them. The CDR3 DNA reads TGTGCCACTTATCTCGAGGGTCGAGCCTACGAGCAGTACTTC. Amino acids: CATYLEGRAYEQYF.